The source of this TCR beta chain is a study of cytomegalovirus exposure and HLA in healthy donors (dated by TCRdb to about 2017). Looking at the study overall: According to a later analysis, one platform produced both the 120 validation repertoires and the roughly 660 repertoires of the first cohort. The study was designed to test whether signatures of past pathogen exposure could be identified by cataloging public T cell receptors. In addition to the first cohort of several hundred subjects, a separate validation cohort of over 90 different subjects was used. To predict cytomegalovirus infection status, the study brought together high-throughput TCR immunosequencing, statistical association of individual TCRs with disease status, and machine learning.

Receptor amplification or capture employed the immunoSEQ multiplex PCR assay. Concerning the study's data processing: To diagnose cytomegalovirus status from the catalog of TCR beta chain sequences, a statistical classification framework was built. TCRdb retrieved this table from immuneACCESS and kept in-frame rearrangements only. Not all clones are present; in checked studies, unresolved V genes account for under half, and no reason is known for the remainder. The V and J calls and clone size come from that table; D and trimming were worked out from the DNA. The sample includes fewer than 350,000 clones, with around 87% observed a single time. About 0.99% of the sample comes from the top ten. Broader findings and caveats from the paper: The study gave a list of about 150 TCR beta chains associated with cytomegalovirus. A later analysis found that TCRs clustered in the first cohort also tended to co-occur in the 95 to 150 validation repertoires, with roughly 95% of cluster scores above 0. It was suggested by the authors that the approach could potentially be generalized to other disease states and immunological phenotypes. Cytomegalovirus status was reported to be diagnosed by the classifier with high specificity and sensitivity in both the original and validation cohorts. Most TCR sequences were observed very rarely across donors, whereas some public TCRs were present in many individuals. Three of the identified cytomegalovirus-associated TCR beta chains were confirmed in vitro to be specific for cytomegalovirus antigens. All 120 or so repertoires were used to score co-occurrence in the validation cohort in a later analysis, because that analysis had no HLA typing for the cohort.

In the case of this clone: This clone's antigen is unknown. Base qualities are missing; no much larger clone stands one base away.

V has 6 bases trimmed and J has 2 bases trimmed; junction bases matching no gene number 2. From its cysteine to its phenylalanine, the CDR3 spans 15 amino acids. The CDR3 DNA has 45 bases and is translated from base 1. From a lookup of the germline V gene, CDR1 and CDR2 are MNHNS and SASEGT. Separate from the roughly 660-subject first cohort, the validation cohort of 90 to 150 subjects was the group to which the donors belonged. In this chain, TRBV6-1 is recombined with TRBJ1-3; TRBD1 lines up with 12 middle nucleotides. The TCR was taken from a woman aged 18-29 years in good health and CMV-seronegative. Input material: PBMCs. At the DNA level, the sequence is TGTGCCAGCAGGGGGACAGGGGGCCCTGGAAACACCATATATTTT. The translation is CASRGTGGPGNTIYF.